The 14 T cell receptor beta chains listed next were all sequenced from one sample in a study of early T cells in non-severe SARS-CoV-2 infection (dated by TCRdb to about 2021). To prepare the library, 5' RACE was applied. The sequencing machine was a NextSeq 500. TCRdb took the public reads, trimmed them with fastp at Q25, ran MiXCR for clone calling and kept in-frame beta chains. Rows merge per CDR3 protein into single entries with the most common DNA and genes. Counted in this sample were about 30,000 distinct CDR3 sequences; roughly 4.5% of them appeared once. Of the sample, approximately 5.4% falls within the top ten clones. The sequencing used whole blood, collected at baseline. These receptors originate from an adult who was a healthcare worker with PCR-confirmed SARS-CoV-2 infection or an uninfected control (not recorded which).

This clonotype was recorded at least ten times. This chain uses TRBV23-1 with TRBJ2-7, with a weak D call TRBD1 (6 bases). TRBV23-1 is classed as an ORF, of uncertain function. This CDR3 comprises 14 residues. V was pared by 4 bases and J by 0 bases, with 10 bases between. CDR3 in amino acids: CASSPGTNSYEQYF. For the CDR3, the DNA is TGCGCCAGCAGTCCAGGGACAAACTCCTACGAGCAGTACTTC.

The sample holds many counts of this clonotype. This chain's CDR3 is CASNPAAGTGANVLTF. The CDR3 coding sequence is TGTGCCAGTAACCCCGCGGCAGGGACTGGGGCCAACGTCCTGACTTTC. The chain joins TRBV19 to TRBJ2-6; tentative D call: TRBD1 (5 bases). Trimming shortened V by 7 bases and J by 2 bases, and 15 bases separated the two germline ends. CDR1 and CDR2 (germline): LNHDA, SQIVND (reference sequence). The CDR3 sequence is 16 residues long.

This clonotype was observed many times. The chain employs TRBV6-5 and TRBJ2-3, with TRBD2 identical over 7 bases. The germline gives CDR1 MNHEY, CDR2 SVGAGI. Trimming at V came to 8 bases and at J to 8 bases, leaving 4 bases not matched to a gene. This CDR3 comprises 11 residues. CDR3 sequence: CASGEGGTQYF. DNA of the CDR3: TGTGCCAGCGGGGAGGGTGGTACGCAGTATTTT.

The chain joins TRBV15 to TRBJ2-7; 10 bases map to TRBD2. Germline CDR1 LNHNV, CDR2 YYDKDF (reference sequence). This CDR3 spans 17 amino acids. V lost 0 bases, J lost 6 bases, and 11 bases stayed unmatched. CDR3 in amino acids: CATSREASGGTRIEQYF. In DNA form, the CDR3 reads TGTGCCACCAGCAGAGAGGCTAGCGGGGGAACAAGGATCGAGCAGTACTTC. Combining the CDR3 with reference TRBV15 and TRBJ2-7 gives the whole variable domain DAMVIQNPRYQVTQFGKPVTLSCSQTLNHNVMYWYQQKSSQAPKLLFHYYDKDFNNEADTPDNFQSRRPNTSFCFLDIRSPGLGDTAMYLCATSREASGGTRIEQYFGPGTRLTVT.

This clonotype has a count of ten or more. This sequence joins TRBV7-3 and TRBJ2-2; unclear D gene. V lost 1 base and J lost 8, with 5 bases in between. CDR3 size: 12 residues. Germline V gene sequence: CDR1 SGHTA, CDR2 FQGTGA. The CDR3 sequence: CASSLKRGELFF. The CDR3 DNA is TGTGCCAGCAGCTTAAAAAGAGGGGAGCTGTTTTTT.

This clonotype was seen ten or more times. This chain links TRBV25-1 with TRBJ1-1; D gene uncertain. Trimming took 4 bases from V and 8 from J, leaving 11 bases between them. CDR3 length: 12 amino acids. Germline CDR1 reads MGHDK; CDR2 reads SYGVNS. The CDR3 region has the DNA TGTGCCAGCAGTGCAGGCATTTTCGAAGCTTTCTTT. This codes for CASSAGIFEAFF.

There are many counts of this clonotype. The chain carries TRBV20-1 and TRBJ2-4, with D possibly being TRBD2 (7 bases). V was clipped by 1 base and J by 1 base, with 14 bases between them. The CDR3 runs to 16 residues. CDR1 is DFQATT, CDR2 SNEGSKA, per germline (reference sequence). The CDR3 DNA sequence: TGCAGTGCTAGAGGCGAGGGGGGGGCGGCCAAAAACATTCAGTACTTC. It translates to CSARGEGGAAKNIQYF.

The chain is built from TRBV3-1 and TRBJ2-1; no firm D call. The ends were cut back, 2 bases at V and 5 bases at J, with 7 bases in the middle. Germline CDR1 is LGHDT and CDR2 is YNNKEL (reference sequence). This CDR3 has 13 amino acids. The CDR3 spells CASSQQLNNEQFF. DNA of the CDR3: TGTGCCAGCAGCCAACAGCTAAACAATGAGCAGTTCTTC.

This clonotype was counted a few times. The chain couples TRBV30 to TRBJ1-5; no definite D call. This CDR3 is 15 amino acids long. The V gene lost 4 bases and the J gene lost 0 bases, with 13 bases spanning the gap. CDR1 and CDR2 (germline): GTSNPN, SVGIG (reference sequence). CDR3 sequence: CAWKDGDYSNQPQHF. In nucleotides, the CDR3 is TGTGCCTGGAAGGATGGAGACTATAGCAATCAGCCCCAGCATTTT.

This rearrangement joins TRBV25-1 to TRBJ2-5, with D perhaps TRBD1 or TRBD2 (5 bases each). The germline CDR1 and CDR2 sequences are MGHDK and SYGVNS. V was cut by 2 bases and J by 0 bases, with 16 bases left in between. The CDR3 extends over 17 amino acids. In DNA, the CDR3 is TGTGCCAGCAGTGAAGCAAAGAGTTGGGACCACCAAGAGACCCAGTACTTC. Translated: CASSEAKSWDHQETQYF. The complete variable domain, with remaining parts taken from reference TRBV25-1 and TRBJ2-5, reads EADIYQTPRYLVIGTGKKITLECSQTMGHDKMYWYQQDPGMELHLIHYSYGVNSTEKGDLSSESTVSRIRTEHFPLTLESARPSHTSQYLCASSEAKSWDHQETQYFGPGTRLLVL.

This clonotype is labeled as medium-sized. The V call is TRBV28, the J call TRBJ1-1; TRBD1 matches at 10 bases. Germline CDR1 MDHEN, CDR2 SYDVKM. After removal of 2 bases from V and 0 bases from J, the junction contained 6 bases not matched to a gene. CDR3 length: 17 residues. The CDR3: CASSLRGQGLLNTEAFF. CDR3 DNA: TGTGCCAGCAGTTTACGGGGACAGGGGCTCCTGAACACTGAAGCTTTCTTT.

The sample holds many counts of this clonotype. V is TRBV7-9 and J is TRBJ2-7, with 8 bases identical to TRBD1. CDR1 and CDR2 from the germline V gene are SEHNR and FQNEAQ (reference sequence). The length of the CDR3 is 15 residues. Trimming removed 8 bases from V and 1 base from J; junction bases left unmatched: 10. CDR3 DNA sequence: TGTGCCAGCGCTTCTCCCGGACAGGGTTCCTACGAGCAGTACTTC. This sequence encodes CASASPGQGSYEQYF.

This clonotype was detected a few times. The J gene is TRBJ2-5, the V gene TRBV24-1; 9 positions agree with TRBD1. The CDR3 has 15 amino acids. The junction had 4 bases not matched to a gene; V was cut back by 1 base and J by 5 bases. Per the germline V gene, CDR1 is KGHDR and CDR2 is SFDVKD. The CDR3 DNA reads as TGTGCCACCAGTGATTTACAGGGGGCGCGGGAGACCCAGTACTTC. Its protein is CATSDLQGARETQYF.

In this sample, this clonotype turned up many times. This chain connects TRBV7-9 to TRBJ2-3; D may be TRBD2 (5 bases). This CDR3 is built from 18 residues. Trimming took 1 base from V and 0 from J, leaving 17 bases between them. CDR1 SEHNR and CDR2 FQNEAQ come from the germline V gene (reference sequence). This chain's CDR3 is CASSLVTRTDSSTDTQYF. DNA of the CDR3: TGTGCCAGCAGCTTAGTAACCCGGACTGACTCAAGCACAGATACGCAGTATTTT.